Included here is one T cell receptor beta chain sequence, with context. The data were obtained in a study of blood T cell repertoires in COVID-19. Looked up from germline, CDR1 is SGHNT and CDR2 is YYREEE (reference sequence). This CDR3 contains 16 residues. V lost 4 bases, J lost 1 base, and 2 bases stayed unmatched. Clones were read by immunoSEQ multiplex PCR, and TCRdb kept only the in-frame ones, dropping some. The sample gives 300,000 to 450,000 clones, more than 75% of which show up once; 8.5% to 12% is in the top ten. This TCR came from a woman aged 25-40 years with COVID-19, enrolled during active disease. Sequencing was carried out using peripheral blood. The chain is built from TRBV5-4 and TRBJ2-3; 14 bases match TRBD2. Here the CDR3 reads CASSLGLAGGTDTQYF. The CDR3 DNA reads TGTGCCAGCAGCCTGGGACTAGCGGGAGGCACAGATACGCAGTATTTT.